The 25 T cell receptor beta chains below all came from one sample that was sequenced in a study of neurological immune-mediated disorders. MiXCR, run by TCRdb on the 5' RACE reads, gives a single entry per CDR3 protein. The sample shows 55,000 to 65,000 distinct CDR3 sequences, roughly 4% of them seen only once. Specimen: PBMCs. The receptors come from a woman aged 50 to 65 with multiple sclerosis.

This clonotype occurred many times. The chain links TRBV6-4 to TRBJ2-1; 8 bases fit TRBD1. This CDR3 spans 14 amino acids. The trim removed 3 bases at V and 11 bases at J, leaving 9 bases unmatched. Looked up from germline, CDR1 is MRHNA and CDR2 is SNTAGT. The chain's CDR3 is CASSEGTGGRKQFF. DNA of the CDR3: TGTGCCAGCAGTGAAGGGACAGGAGGCAGGAAGCAGTTCTTC.

The chain couples TRBV30 to TRBJ2-1; the match to TRBD2 covers 11 bases. CDR1 and CDR2 from the germline V gene are GTSNPN and SVGIG (reference sequence). There are 13 residues in the CDR3. Unmatched junction bases numbered 2, after V lost 6 bases and J lost 4 bases. The CDR3 nucleotides read TGTGCCTGCATAGCGGGAGGGTACAATGAGCAGTTCTTC. It specifies CACIAGGYNEQFF.

This clonotype was counted many times. The genes are TRBV5-1 and TRBJ2-1; 11 positions match TRBD2. The CDR3 sequence is 16 residues long. V gave up 3 bases and J gave up 8 bases; unmatched junction bases: 10. The V gene's germline CDR1 is SGHRS and CDR2 YFSETQ. This chain's CDR3 is CASSSLAGGRGDEQFF. The CDR3 DNA follows: TGCGCCAGCAGCTCCTTAGCGGGAGGGAGGGGCGATGAGCAGTTCTTC.

This clonotype was recorded at least ten times. The chain couples TRBV20-1 to TRBJ2-6; 7 bases are a match to TRBD2. Germline-derived CDR1 and CDR2 are DFQATT and SNEGSKA (reference sequence). The length of the CDR3 is 15 residues. Germline trimming cut 6 bases from V and 4 bases from J; bases unmatched to any gene: 9. DNA for the CDR3: TGCAGTGCCCCCCGGGGGGTCCCCGGGGCCAACGTCCTGACTTTC. Amino acids: CSAPRGVPGANVLTF.

This clonotype was counted ten times or more. The genes are TRBV4-3 and TRBJ1-1, with D tentatively TRBD1 (5 bases). Trimming stripped 0 bases from V and 6 bases from J, with 8 bases between. The CDR3 totals 13 residues. Germline CDR1 and CDR2: LGHNA and YSLEER. CDR3 in amino acids: CASSQEGGSEAFF. CDR3 bases: TGCGCCAGCAGCCAAGAGGGGGGGTCTGAAGCTTTCTTT.

Many counts were recorded for this clonotype. The rearrangement uses TRBV5-1 and TRBJ2-1; 10 bases align to TRBD1. From germline, CDR1 is SGHRS and CDR2 YFSETQ. The CDR3 extends over 14 amino acids. V lost 4 bases to trimming and J lost 7 bases; unmatched junction nucleotides: 5. The CDR3 spells CASSPGTGENEQFF. CDR3 nucleotides: TGCGCCAGCAGCCCCGGGACAGGGGAAAATGAGCAGTTCTTC.

This clonotype was counted between two and nine times. V and J are TRBV6-4 and TRBJ2-2, with D uncertain. The length of the CDR3 is 15 residues. Germline lookup yields CDR1 MRHNA and CDR2 SNTAGT. V was pared by 0 bases and J by 3 bases, with 8 bases between. DNA of the CDR3: TGTGCCAGCAGTGACTCGTCTGGGCACACCGGGGAGCTGTTTTTT. Amino acids: CASSDSSGHTGELFF.

This clonotype occurred a few times. The chain carries TRBV27 and TRBJ1-1; tentatively, D is TRBD1 (5 bases). Trimming left V 4 bases short and J 10 bases short, with 19 bases between. CDR1 and CDR2 (germline): MNHEY, SMNVEV (reference sequence). CDR3 length: 14 amino acids. As DNA, the CDR3 is TGTGCCAGCAGTTCCGAAGAAGGGGCGGGAAGAGCTTTCTTT. This codes for CASSSEEGAGRAFF.

V and J are TRBV4-2 and TRBJ2-2; no clear D gene. CDR1 is LGHNA, CDR2 YNFKEQ, per germline. The CDR3 length is 14 residues. V was cut by 4 bases and J by 6 bases, with 12 bases left in between. The CDR3 bases are TGTGCCAGCAGCCCATCTACCGAGGCCGGGGAGCTGTTTTTT. Protein product: CASSPSTEAGELFF.

The chain carries TRBV7-2 and TRBJ2-5, with 10 positions matching TRBD1. The germline V gene encodes CDR1 SGHTA and CDR2 FQGNSA. J lost 1 base, V lost 4 bases, and 3 bases had no gene match. The CDR3 extends over 15 amino acids. The CDR3, as DNA: TGTGCCAGCAGCTCGGGACAGGGGATCCAAGAGACCCAGTACTTC. The encoded protein is CASSSGQGIQETQYF.

This clonotype was found many times. V is TRBV30 and J is TRBJ1-2; no reliable D call. V lost 3 bases and J 8 bases, leaving 13 bases between the germline ends. The CDR3 has 12 residues. Germline CDR1 reads GTSNPN; CDR2 reads SVGIG (reference sequence). This chain's CDR3 is CAWSPMGDGYTF. In nucleotides, the CDR3 is TGTGCCTGGAGCCCCATGGGCGACGGCTACACCTTC.

This clonotype was recorded at least ten times. This chain uses TRBV7-2 with TRBJ1-6, with unresolved D. V lost 2 bases, J lost 9 bases, and 5 bases lay in between. Germline values: CDR1 SGHTA, CDR2 FQGNSA. The CDR3 sequence is 12 residues long. CDR3 sequence (DNA): TGTGCCAGCAGCTTAAGGGTTTCACCCCTCCACTTT. Its protein product is CASSLRVSPLHF.

This clonotype was counted at least ten times. The chain carries TRBV5-1 and TRBJ2-3, with TRBD2 as a possible D gene (5 bases). The germline gives CDR1 SGHRS, CDR2 YFSETQ. The CDR3 runs 12 residues. With 2 bases removed from V and 4 bases from J, the gap between germline ends came to 5 bases. CDR3 sequence reads: CASSFSADTQYF. The CDR3, as DNA: TGCGCCAGCAGCTTTAGCGCAGATACGCAGTATTTT. Full variable domain (outside the CDR3, taken from reference TRBV5-1 and TRBJ2-3): KAGVTQTPRYLIKTRGQQVTLSCSPISGHRSVSWYQQTPGQGLQFLFEYFSETQRNKGNFPGRFSGRQFSNSRSEMNVSTLELGDSALYLCASSFSADTQYFGPGTRLTVL.

The table lists this clonotype with many counts. V gene TRBV21-1 combines with J gene TRBJ1-1; the table's D call TRBD1 went unverified against the DNA. TRBV21-1 is designated a pseudogene. The CDR3 is 16 residues long. As DNA, the CDR3 is TGTGCCAGCAGCAAAGTGAGGACAGGGGGCAGCACTGAAGCTTTCTTT. It yields the protein CASSKVRTGGSTEAFF.

This clonotype has at least ten counts. V and J are TRBV5-1 and TRBJ2-3, with 14 bases fitting TRBD2. Germline V lookup: CDR1 SGHRS, CDR2 YFSETQ. V gave up 0 bases and J gave up 5 bases; unmatched junction bases: 5. This CDR3 spans 17 amino acids. CDR3 sequence: CASSLGLAGGPVDTQYF. DNA of the CDR3: TGCGCCAGCAGCTTGGGACTAGCGGGAGGGCCCGTAGATACGCAGTATTTT.

This clonotype appeared many times. The genes are TRBV7-2 and TRBJ2-1; D not certain. The CDR3 contains 12 residues. CDR1 and CDR2 from the germline V gene are SGHTA and FQGNSA. Between the trimmed V and J ends, which lost 7 bases and 9 bases, there was a span of 13 bases. The CDR3 region is CASTLKRAEQFF. The CDR3 bases are TGTGCCAGCACCCTTAAGCGTGCTGAGCAGTTCTTC.

This clonotype has just a few counts. V gene TRBV2 combines with J gene TRBJ2-7; D unresolved. The V gene lost 5 bases and the J gene lost 3 bases, with 8 bases spanning the gap. Germline lookup yields CDR1 SNHLY and CDR2 FYNNEI. The CDR3 sequence is 12 residues long. CDR3 DNA sequence: TGTGCCAGCAGTTTCGGATACTACGAGCAGTACTTC. Protein product: CASSFGYYEQYF. Combining the CDR3 with reference TRBV2 and TRBJ2-7 gives the whole variable domain EPEVTQTPSHQVTQMGQEVILRCVPISNHLYFYWYRQILGQKVEFLVSFYNNEISEKSEIFDDQFSVERPDGSNFTLKIRSTKLEDSAMYFCASSFGYYEQYFGPGTRLTVT.

CDR3 nucleotide sequence: TGTGCCAGCAGTTCAGGGACGTATGAGCAGTTCTTC. Translating it yields CASSSGTYEQFF. This rearrangement joins TRBV12-3 or TRBV12-4 to TRBJ2-1; perhaps D is TRBD1 or TRBD2 (5 bases each). The germline V and J ends were trimmed by 4 bases and 8 bases, with 9 bases remaining between them. The CDR3 runs to 12 residues.

This clonotype was found many times. The genes are TRBV29-1 and TRBJ2-7; 8 bases fit TRBD1. CDR1 is SQVTM and CDR2 is ANQGSEA in the germline V gene. Trimming took 6 bases from V and 4 from J; bases not matched to a gene: 11. The CDR3 is made up of 14 amino acids. The CDR3 loop reads CSVSTDRGLYEQYF. In DNA form, the CDR3 reads TGCAGCGTCTCTACCGACAGGGGACTTTACGAGCAGTACTTC.

This clonotype has ten or more counts. The DNA for the CDR3 is TGCAGTGCTAGAGATTGGGAGGTCAGCTCCTACAATGAGCAGTTCTTC. It codes for CSARDWEVSSYNEQFF. The chain couples TRBV20-1 to TRBJ2-1; D possibly corresponds to TRBD2 (6 bases). The V and J ends lost 0 bases and 0 bases respectively, with 12 bases between them. Looked up from germline, CDR1 is DFQATT and CDR2 is SNEGSKA (reference sequence). CDR3 length: 16 residues.

At least ten counts were recorded for this clonotype. This chain joins TRBV4-3 and TRBJ1-2; D may be TRBD1 (5 bases). CDR3 size: 15 residues. Germline CDR1 LGHNA, CDR2 YSLEER. Trimming removed 0 bases from V and 4 bases from J, with 12 bases in between. The CDR3 DNA reads as TGCGCCAGCAGCCAAGATCTGCGCCAGGGCTATGGCTACACCTTC. Its protein product is CASSQDLRQGYGYTF.

In this sample, this clonotype turned up many times. CDR3 sequence reads: CSAPGLEGYEQFF. As DNA, the CDR3 is TGCAGTGCCCCTGGACTAGAAGGGTATGAGCAGTTCTTC. The chain has TRBV20-1 and TRBJ2-1; TRBD2 matches at 7 bases. Trimming took 6 bases from V and 8 from J; bases not matched to a gene: 10. Germline loops: CDR1 DFQATT, CDR2 SNEGSKA (reference sequence). The CDR3 loop spans 13 amino acids.

This clonotype was seen at least ten times. V is TRBV20-1 and J is TRBJ2-2; D call uncertain. The CDR3 extends over 13 amino acids. Per germline, CDR1 DFQATT and CDR2 SNEGSKA (reference sequence). Trimming cost V 3 bases and J 2 bases, with 7 bases left between them. This CDR3 is CSASQVNTGELFF. The CDR3 nucleotides are TGCAGTGCTAGCCAGGTTAACACCGGGGAGCTGTTTTTT.

This clonotype was picked up many times. The chain recombines TRBV20-1 with TRBJ1-2, with D unclear. With 0 bases removed from V and 13 bases from J, the gap between germline ends came to 6 bases. There are 9 residues in the CDR3. The germline CDR1 and CDR2 sequences are DFQATT and SNEGSKA (reference sequence). Written as DNA, the CDR3 is TGCAGTGCTAGAGACCCTCCCACCTTC. This codes for CSARDPPTF.

This clonotype was seen at least ten times. The chain carries TRBV15 and TRBJ1-6; D might be TRBD1 (6 bases). Germline CDR1 is LNHNV and CDR2 is YYDKDF (reference sequence). The CDR3 sequence is 14 residues long. V was cut by 5 bases and J by 7 bases, with 12 bases left in between. CDR3 coding DNA: TGTGCCACCAGCCCCGACAGGAGCAATTCACCCCTCCACTTT. It codes for CATSPDRSNSPLHF.